The T cell receptor (beta chain) under discussion was sequenced for a study of cytomegalovirus exposure and HLA in healthy donors. Study information: Previous work identified around 120 million unique TCR beta sequences from some 170 million T cells. Whole-study findings and limits: In vitro data verified a few CMV-associated chains as specific for CMV antigens. Presence/absence comparisons presumed near-even sequencing depth among donors.

Vbeta (60) and Jbeta (13) primers were used in the PCR. Method: immunoSEQ multiplex PCR; TCRdb's copy keeps in-frame clones and lacks some. Of over 150,000 clones in the sample, approximately 80% are singletons; the top ten hold around 2.8%. This clone was observed a single time. Its cognate antigen is unknown. The CDR3 is 13 amino acids. The V end lost 0 bases, the J end lost 7 bases, and 10 bases lay between the germline ends. Germline V gene sequence: CDR1 SGHAT, CDR2 FQNNGV. V and J are TRBV11-2 and TRBJ2-7; no clear D gene. The clonotype comes from a woman aged 40 to 55 in good health and CMV-seropositive. The source material was PBMCs. CDR3 in DNA: TGTGCCAGCAGCTTAGAAGCCCTCGTGGAGCAGTACTTC. This sequence encodes CASSLEALVEQYF.